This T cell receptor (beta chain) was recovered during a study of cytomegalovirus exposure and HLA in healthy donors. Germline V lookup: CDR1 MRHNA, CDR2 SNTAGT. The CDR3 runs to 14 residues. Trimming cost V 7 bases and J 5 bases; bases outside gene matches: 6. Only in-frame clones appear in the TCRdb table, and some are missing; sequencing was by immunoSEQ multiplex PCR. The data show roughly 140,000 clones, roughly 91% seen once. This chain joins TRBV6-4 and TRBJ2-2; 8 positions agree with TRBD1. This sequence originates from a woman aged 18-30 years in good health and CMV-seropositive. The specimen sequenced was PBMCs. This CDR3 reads CASNTTGGTGELFF. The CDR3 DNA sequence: TGTGCCAGCAATACCACAGGGGGAACCGGGGAGCTGTTTTTT.